This record looks at one T cell receptor beta chain sequence and its context. In the study's own analysis: Reference gene primer amplification in the assay estimated nucleated cell counts. Clones were read by immunoSEQ multiplex PCR, and TCRdb kept only the in-frame ones, dropping some. V and J calls and clone size follow that table, whereas D and trimming were derived from the DNA. This sample carries 450,000 to 500,000 clones, approximately 85% of them seen once, and the ten largest clones take 3.2%. The sample belongs to a study of blood T cell repertoires in COVID-19. Study context: PBMCs, B-cell-depleted T cells, or T cells were the source of the cDNA or gDNA that made up the material.

CDR1 and CDR2 (germline): LGHNA, YNFKEQ. This CDR3 is built from 14 residues. Trimming removed 4 bases at V and 0 bases at J, with 8 bases between. The specimen was peripheral blood. V gene TRBV4-2 combines with J gene TRBJ2-3, with D hard to call. The source is a human donor in a cohort sampled during active COVID-19. The CDR3 nucleotides read TGTGCCAGCAGCCCCCCCCAAAGCACAGATACGCAGTATTTT. This translates into CASSPPQSTDTQYF.